These 27 T cell receptor beta chains share one sample of origin, sequenced in a study of blood T cells in healthy people across ages. For the second PCR, which ran for 7 to 11 cycles, a sample-barcoded 5' primer and a J-beta primer mix were used. TCRdb reanalysed the 5' RACE reads using MiXCR and keeps one entry per CDR3 protein. The table shows about 640,000 distinct CDR3 sequences, with roughly three fifths occurring only once. The sequencing input was blood. These TCRs come from a man aged 60-69 years in good health.

The chain combines TRBV29-1 with TRBJ2-3, with no clear D. CDR1 SQVTM and CDR2 ANQGSEA come from the germline V gene. The CDR3 has 13 residues. V was clipped by 2 bases and J by 0 bases, with 6 bases between them. Written as DNA, the CDR3 is TGCAGCGTTGAAAAAACTAGCACAGATACGCAGTATTTT. Translation: CSVEKTSTDTQYF.

The rearrangement links TRBV4-1 to TRBJ2-7, with 7 bases fitting TRBD1. The CDR3 spans 18 residues. V lost 0 bases to trimming and J lost 1 base; unmatched junction nucleotides: 12. Germline CDR1 and CDR2: MGHRA and YSYEKL. DNA of the CDR3: TGCGCCAGCAGCCAAGATCTGGGAAACAGGGGACGGTCCTACGAGCAGTACTTC. This codes for CASSQDLGNRGRSYEQYF.

This clonotype has just one count. The chain recombines TRBV11-2 with TRBJ2-1; D gene ambiguous. CDR3 length: 14 residues. V was clipped by 5 bases and J by 12 bases, with 20 bases between them. CDR1 is SGHAT, CDR2 FQNNGV, per germline. This chain's CDR3 is CASSPTAPSRGQFF. The CDR3, as DNA: TGTGCCAGCAGCCCAACCGCCCCTAGTCGTGGGCAGTTCTTC.

The chain couples TRBV9 to TRBJ2-7, with a tentative D call TRBD1 (6 bases). The CDR3 consists of 15 residues. Germline V gene sequence: CDR1 SGDLS, CDR2 YYNGEE. V lost 0 bases and J 2 bases, leaving 12 bases between the germline ends. CDR3 bases: TGTGCCAGCAGCGTAGAACCCACAGGGCCCTACGAGCAGTACTTC. It codes for CASSVEPTGPYEQYF.

The rearrangement links TRBV29-1 to TRBJ2-7, with 9 nucleotides matching TRBD1. Germline V gives CDR1 SQVTM, CDR2 ANQGSEA. This CDR3 is 13 amino acids long. Trimming at V came to 7 bases and at J to 7 bases, leaving 11 bases not matched to a gene. The CDR3 region has the DNA TGCAGCGCCGCCCGGGACAGGGTCGAGGAGCAGTACTTC. Protein sequence: CSAARDRVEEQYF.

The V and J genes are TRBV29-1 and TRBJ2-7, with 9 bases matching TRBD1. Trimming removed 4 bases from V and 9 bases from J; junction bases left unmatched: 7. This CDR3 has 12 amino acids. From germline, CDR1 is SQVTM and CDR2 ANQGSEA. The CDR3 DNA reads as TGCAGCGTTGGACAGGGGGTGGGGGGGCAGTACTTC. Its translation: CSVGQGVGGQYF.

This sequence joins TRBV15 and TRBJ1-5; no firm D call. Germline-derived CDR1 and CDR2 are LNHNV and YYDKDF (reference sequence). The CDR3 is 15 residues long. The ends were cut back, 5 bases at V and 0 bases at J, with 11 bases in the middle. In DNA form, the CDR3 reads TGTGCCACCAGCCCGAGTCAGGCTAGCAATCAGCCCCAGCATTTT. Protein sequence: CATSPSQASNQPQHF.

Worth noting for this clonotype: This clone may be a read error of a much larger clone one base away. The rearrangement joins TRBV7-9 to TRBJ2-5, with a weak D call TRBD2 (5 bases). Between the trimmed V and J ends, which lost 2 bases and 7 bases, there was a span of 17 bases. This CDR3 comprises 15 residues. Germline V gives CDR1 SEHNR, CDR2 FQNEAQ (reference sequence). The CDR3 sequence is CASSLLSRNGGTQYF. The CDR3 region has the DNA TGTGCCAGCAGCTTACTTTCTAGGAACGGAGGGACCCAGTACTTC.

The rearrangement uses TRBV9 and TRBJ2-7; TRBD2 matches 7 bases. The trim removed 4 bases at V and 2 bases at J, leaving 9 bases unmatched. Germline lookup yields CDR1 SGDLS and CDR2 YYNGEE. This CDR3 has 15 residues. CDR3 bases: TGTGCCAGCAGCATAGGGGAGGGAGACGCCTACGAGCAGTACTTC. It is translated as CASSIGEGDAYEQYF.

In nucleotides, the CDR3 is TGTGCCAGCAGCTTAGCGACCCGAGGAGAGACCCAGTACTTC. It specifies CASSLATRGETQYF. The rearrangement joins TRBV7-9 to TRBJ2-5, with unresolved D. This CDR3 is 14 amino acids long. The germline V and J ends were trimmed by 0 bases and 4 bases, with 9 bases remaining between them. Germline V lookup: CDR1 SEHNR, CDR2 FQNEAQ (reference sequence).

The table lists this clonotype with a count of one. The chain recombines TRBV20-1 with TRBJ2-3; possibly TRBD2 for D (6 bases). V was shortened by 1 base and J by 0 bases, with 14 bases between the two germline ends. Per germline, CDR1 DFQATT and CDR2 SNEGSKA (reference sequence). The CDR3 has 16 amino acids. DNA of the CDR3: TGCAGTGCTAGAGGGGGCTGGGCGGGGAGCACAGATACGCAGTATTTT. Translating gives CSARGGWAGSTDTQYF.

The chain joins TRBV27 to TRBJ2-1, with a weak D call TRBD2 (6 bases). The ends were cut back, 6 bases at V and 4 bases at J, with 13 bases in the middle. CDR3 size: 14 residues. Germline V lookup: CDR1 MNHEY, CDR2 SMNVEV (reference sequence). The CDR3 sequence: CASRPGLNYNEQFF. The DNA for the CDR3 is TGTGCCAGCAGGCCGGGACTGAATTACAATGAGCAGTTCTTC.

This clonotype was counted only a few times. The CDR3 is CASSLAGGGALNTEAFF. The CDR3 region has the DNA TGTGCCAGCAGCTTAGCGGGCGGGGGGGCTTTGAACACTGAAGCTTTCTTT. The rearrangement links TRBV7-9 to TRBJ1-1; a possible D gene is TRBD1 (6 bases). Trimming pared 0 bases from V and 0 bases from J, leaving 14 bases between. Germline loops: CDR1 SEHNR, CDR2 FQNEAQ (reference sequence). The CDR3 consists of 17 residues.

The V gene is TRBV28, the J gene TRBJ2-3, with D possibly matching TRBD2 (7 bases). CDR1 MDHEN and CDR2 SYDVKM come from the germline V gene. V shed 3 bases and J shed 1 base, with 17 bases lying between them. The CDR3 has 17 amino acids. The CDR3, as DNA: TGTGCCAGCAGTTTTGGCGGGGGCGGTGGTGGCACAGATACGCAGTATTTT. The encoded protein is CASSFGGGGGGTDTQYF.

This sequence joins TRBV12-3 or TRBV12-4 and TRBJ2-1; D is perhaps TRBD2 (5 bases). The V end was cut by 2 bases, the J end by 13 bases, with 18 bases between. The CDR3 sequence is 14 residues long. CDR3 region: CASSLNQLGETQFF. The CDR3 nucleotides read TGTGCCAGCAGTTTAAACCAATTGGGAGAGACCCAGTTCTTC.

The rearrangement links TRBV5-1 to TRBJ2-3; 10 positions agree with TRBD2. CDR1 SGHRS and CDR2 YFSETQ come from the germline V gene. The CDR3 is made up of 15 amino acids. Unmatched junction bases numbered 1, after V lost 2 bases and J lost 1 base. The CDR3: CASSFSGRRTDTQYF. The DNA of the CDR3 is TGCGCCAGCAGCTTTAGCGGGAGGCGCACAGATACGCAGTATTTT.

The genes are TRBV3-1 and TRBJ2-3; 14 bases are shared with TRBD2. The V segment lost 4 bases and the J segment 4 bases; nucleotides outside the gene matches: 13. Looked up from germline, CDR1 is LGHDT and CDR2 is YNNKEL (reference sequence). This CDR3 contains 19 residues. The CDR3 is CASSPRLAGGPGEADTQYF. The CDR3, as DNA: TGTGCCAGCAGCCCGAGACTAGCGGGGGGGCCAGGAGAAGCAGATACGCAGTATTTT.

The rearrangement uses TRBV19 and TRBJ2-1; 10 bases match TRBD1. V trimming: 1 base; J trimming: 6 bases; junction bases outside the gene matches: 3. CDR3 length: 15 residues. The V gene's germline CDR1 is LNHDA and CDR2 SQIVND (reference sequence). CDR3 bases: TGTGCCAGTAGTATAGGACAGGGGGCGTTCAATGAGCAGTTCTTC. Its protein product is CASSIGQGAFNEQFF.

The chain joins TRBV5-1 to TRBJ1-2, with a tentative D call TRBD1 (6 bases). Germline loops: CDR1 SGHRS, CDR2 YFSETQ. The CDR3 is 14 residues long. Trimming removed 7 bases at V and 0 bases at J, with 13 bases between. CDR3 sequence: CASGKTGSNYGYTF. The CDR3 DNA reads TGCGCCAGCGGAAAGACAGGCTCTAACTATGGCTACACCTTC. Full variable domain (remainder filled in from reference TRBV5-1 and TRBJ1-2): KAGVTQTPRYLIKTRGQQVTLSCSPISGHRSVSWYQQTPGQGLQFLFEYFSETQRNKGNFPGRFSGRQFSNSRSEMNVSTLELGDSALYLCASGKTGSNYGYTFGSGTRLTVV.

This sequence joins TRBV6-1 and TRBJ2-1; TRBD1 aligns across 8 bases. The length of the CDR3 is 16 residues. Trimming at V came to 6 bases and at J to 2 bases, leaving 9 bases not matched to a gene. Germline V gene sequence: CDR1 MNHNS, CDR2 SASEGT. The DNA of the CDR3 is TGTGCCAGCAGAGCCTACAGGGGGGAGGCCTACAATGAGCAGTTCTTC. It encodes CASRAYRGEAYNEQFF.

The chain joins TRBV4-2 to TRBJ2-7; TRBD1 is a possible D gene (6 bases). This CDR3 has 18 amino acids. Germline CDR1 LGHNA, CDR2 YNFKEQ. Trimming removed 0 bases from V and 1 base from J, with 19 bases in between. Written as DNA, the CDR3 is TGTGCCAGCAGCCAAGATCTGTTCAGGGGCTCAAGTTCCTACGAGCAGTACTTC. Amino acids: CASSQDLFRGSSSYEQYF.

This chain uses TRBV5-1 with TRBJ2-7, with D maybe TRBD2 (5 bases). Germline lookup yields CDR1 SGHRS and CDR2 YFSETQ. The CDR3 contains 13 residues. Trimming pared 4 bases from V and 6 bases from J, leaving 14 bases between. The DNA for the CDR3 is TGCGCCAGCAGCCAAGAGTGGAGCGGCGAGCAGTACTTC. It specifies CASSQEWSGEQYF.

The V call is TRBV2, the J call TRBJ2-7, with D perhaps matching TRBD1 (6 bases). The J call may be in error: the DNA end matches TRBJ2-5 better. This CDR3 comprises 15 residues. Germline-derived CDR1 and CDR2 are SNHLY and FYNNEI. CDR3 coding DNA: TGTGCCAGCAGTGAAGAAGTAGGTAGGGGGGAGACCCAGTACTTC. Translated: CASSEEVGRGETQYF.

This clonotype was picked up many times. This sequence joins TRBV13 and TRBJ2-1; the match to TRBD1 covers 10 bases. The CDR3 extends over 16 amino acids. J gave up 4 bases and V 6 bases, and 9 bases lay outside the gene matches. Germline V CDR1 and CDR2: PRHDT, FYEKMQ (reference sequence). CDR3 sequence (DNA): TGTGCCAGCAGACCAACGGGACAGGGGCGATACAATGAGCAGTTCTTC. It specifies CASRPTGQGRYNEQFF.

The V and J genes are TRBV13 and TRBJ1-2; D gene unclear. Germline V gene sequence: CDR1 PRHDT, CDR2 FYEKMQ (reference sequence). Trimming left V 3 bases short and J 3 bases short, with 11 bases between. CDR3 size: 14 residues. CDR3 residues: CASSLGGNYYGYTF. CDR3 DNA sequence: TGTGCCAGCAGCTTGGGAGGGAATTACTATGGCTACACCTTC.

The chain has TRBV7-2 and TRBJ2-1, with 8 bases identical to TRBD2. The CDR3 extends over 18 amino acids. The junction had 12 bases not matched to a gene; V was cut back by 1 base and J by 4 bases. In germline, CDR1 is SGHTA, CDR2 FQGNSA. For the CDR3, the DNA is TGTGCCAGCAGCTTAGGGACTAGCTCCCTAAGCTTTTACAATGAGCAGTTCTTC. This gives the protein CASSLGTSSLSFYNEQFF.

This clonotype was found once. This chain joins TRBV5-1 and TRBJ1-2, with D possibly being TRBD1 (6 bases). From germline, CDR1 is SGHRS and CDR2 YFSETQ. The CDR3 totals 15 residues. The V end was cut by 3 bases, the J end by 0 bases, with 12 bases between. The CDR3 reads CASSSEGGANYGYTF. In DNA, the CDR3 is TGCGCCAGCAGCTCCGAGGGGGGAGCTAACTATGGCTACACCTTC.